Each of the 18 T cell receptor beta chains below was sequenced from the same sample in a study of cytomegalovirus exposure and HLA in healthy donors. The PCR ran on 60 Vbeta and 13 Jbeta primers. Repertoires were generated with immunoSEQ multiplex PCR, while TCRdb's copy carries only in-frame clones and drops some. This table holds about 130,000 clones, around three quarters found once. The specimen sequenced was PBMCs. Receptor source: a woman aged 55 to 70 in good health and CMV-seropositive.

The V gene is TRBV6-5, the J gene TRBJ2-1; 7 positions match TRBD2. Trimming cost V 5 bases and J 7 bases; bases outside gene matches: 11. The germline V gene has CDR1 MNHEY and CDR2 SVGAGI. CDR3 length equals 15 residues. The DNA for the CDR3 is TGTGCCAGCAGTCCTCGGGAGGACGGTGGGAATGAGCAGTTCTTC. Translating gives CASSPREDGGNEQFF.

This clone was found once. The chain couples TRBV9 to TRBJ2-3; a weak D match, TRBD1 (5 bases). The CDR3 spans 16 residues. V was shortened by 0 bases and J by 3 bases, with 14 bases between the two germline ends. The V gene's germline CDR1 is SGDLS and CDR2 YYNGEE. CDR3 protein: CASSVEARVETDTQYF. CDR3 DNA: TGTGCCAGCAGCGTAGAAGCCAGGGTGGAGACAGATACGCAGTATTTT.

The V and J genes are TRBV27 and TRBJ2-7; D perhaps matches TRBD2 (5 bases). The CDR3 sequence is 13 residues long. Germline CDR1 reads MNHEY; CDR2 reads SMNVEV (reference sequence). The V end lost 3 bases, the J end lost 5 bases, and 11 bases lay between the germline ends. CDR3 coding DNA: TGTGCCAGCAGTTTCGGGAATCTGAACGAGCAGTACTTC. Translated, it gives CASSFGNLNEQYF.

The J gene is TRBJ1-3, the V gene TRBV7-9; no clear D gene. This CDR3 has 15 residues. V was shortened by 2 bases and J by 0 bases, with 8 bases between the two germline ends. Germline assignment: CDR1 SEHNR and CDR2 FQNEAQ (reference sequence). CDR3 DNA sequence: TGTGCCAGCAGCTTATTGTCGGTCTCTGGAAACACCATATATTTT. It translates to CASSLLSVSGNTIYF.

This clone was seen a single time. This chain uses TRBV5-1 with TRBJ1-3; D gene uncertain. The length of the CDR3 is 14 residues. V dropped 5 bases and J dropped 0 bases, with 9 bases sitting between them. Germline V CDR1 and CDR2: SGHRS, YFSETQ. The CDR3 bases are TGCGCCAGCAGGGGCGGGAGCTCTGGAAACACCATATATTTT. Translating it yields CASRGGSSGNTIYF.

The chain uses TRBV28 and TRBJ1-2, with TRBD1 matching 10 bases. CDR3 length: 17 amino acids. Germline V gene data show CDR1 as MDHEN and CDR2 as SYDVKM. V lost 5 bases to trimming and J lost 4 bases; unmatched junction nucleotides: 13. The CDR3 DNA is TGTGCCAGCAGTCTCGCGAGACGGGACAGGGGTGTCTATGGCTACACCTTC. It encodes CASSLARRDRGVYGYTF.

The rearrangement uses TRBV14 and TRBJ2-7; 7 bases are shared with TRBD1. Trimming removed 3 bases from V and 7 bases from J; junction bases left unmatched: 9. The CDR3 sequence is 14 residues long. CDR1 and CDR2 (germline): SGHDN, FVKESK. CDR3 DNA: TGTGCCAGCAGCCATATGACAGGGACGGGGGAGCAGTACTTC. Amino acids: CASSHMTGTGEQYF.

The gene calls are TRBV28 and TRBJ1-1, with D perhaps TRBD1 (6 bases). Trimming stripped 7 bases from V and 0 bases from J, with 12 bases between. Germline loops: CDR1 MDHEN, CDR2 SYDVKM. The CDR3 is 14 residues long. CDR3 loop: CASKPGTLNTEAFF. CDR3 bases: TGTGCCAGCAAACCCGGGACACTGAACACTGAAGCTTTCTTT.

The rearrangement uses TRBV7-7 and TRBJ2-3, with TRBD1 matching 7 bases. V lost 1 base to trimming and J lost 5 bases; unmatched junction nucleotides: 0. Germline CDR1 SSHAT, CDR2 FNYEAQ (reference sequence). The CDR3 has 13 amino acids. CDR3 nucleotide sequence: TGTGCCAGCAGCTTAGACAGGGGAGATACGCAGTATTTT. Translating it yields CASSLDRGDTQYF.

The sample holds one count of this clone. The J gene is TRBJ2-3, the V gene TRBV4-1; weak D call: TRBD2 (5 bases). This CDR3 region has 16 residues. Per germline, CDR1 MGHRA and CDR2 YSYEKL. The germline V and J ends were trimmed by 8 bases and 0 bases, with 18 bases remaining between them. The CDR3 DNA reads as TGCGCCAGCCAAGATCCTGTGGACTCTAGCACAGATACGCAGTATTTT. This sequence encodes CASQDPVDSSTDTQYF.

The V and J genes are TRBV19 and TRBJ2-1, with TRBD1 identical over 10 bases. CDR3 length: 14 residues. Per germline, CDR1 LNHDA and CDR2 SQIVND (reference sequence). J lost 5 bases, V lost 8 bases, and 6 bases had no gene match. CDR3 sequence: CASRRQGANNEQFF. The CDR3 nucleotides read TGTGCCAGTCGTCGACAGGGGGCCAACAATGAGCAGTTCTTC. Together with reference TRBV19 and TRBJ2-1, the CDR3 gives the full variable domain: DGGITQSPKYLFRKEGQNVTLSCEQNLNHDAMYWYRQDPGQGLRLIYYSQIVNDFQKGDIAEGYSVSREKKESFPLTVTSAQKNPTAFYLCASRRQGANNEQFFGPGTRLTVL.

V gene TRBV28 combines with J gene TRBJ1-2; TRBD1 agrees at 7 bases. The V segment lost 6 bases and the J segment 5 bases; nucleotides outside the gene matches: 9. CDR1 MDHEN and CDR2 SYDVKM come from the germline V gene. The CDR3 has 14 residues. The CDR3 coding sequence is TGTGCCAGCAGCCGATTCGGGACAGAGTATGGCTACACCTTC. Residues: CASSRFGTEYGYTF.

The chain employs TRBV9 and TRBJ2-1; 8 bases are a match to TRBD2. The CDR3 spans 15 residues. J lost 6 bases, V lost 0 bases, and 5 bases had no gene match. Germline CDR1 and CDR2: SGDLS and YYNGEE. The CDR3 spells CASSVELADTNEQFF. CDR3 nucleotide sequence: TGTGCCAGCAGCGTAGAACTAGCGGACACCAATGAGCAGTTCTTC.

The chain uses TRBV6-5 and TRBJ2-3; TRBD2 aligns across 12 bases. V shed 6 bases, J shed 14 bases, and the junction held 9 bases outside the gene matches. This CDR3 is built from 13 residues. CDR1 is MNHEY, CDR2 SVGAGI, per germline. The CDR3 region is CASSTLAGGPAYF. DNA for the CDR3: TGTGCCAGCAGCACCCTAGCGGGAGGGCCAGCGTATTTT.

This clone has only a few counts. This chain links TRBV5-1 with TRBJ2-1; 13 positions match TRBD2. CDR1 SGHRS and CDR2 YFSETQ come from the germline V gene. The CDR3 is 19 residues long. Trimming cost V 0 bases and J 2 bases; bases outside gene matches: 8. The CDR3 here is CASSLDGGGLAGAYNEQFF. The CDR3 region has the DNA TGCGCCAGCAGCTTGGATGGGGGCGGACTAGCGGGAGCCTACAATGAGCAGTTCTTC.

The rearrangement uses TRBV6-1 and TRBJ2-7; 7 bases line up with TRBD1. This CDR3 is built from 15 residues. J gave up 6 bases and V 3 bases, and 11 bases lay outside the gene matches. Germline V lookup: CDR1 MNHNS, CDR2 SASEGT. DNA for the CDR3: TGTGCCAGCAGTGACCCCTCCGGGACAGTAGGCGAGCAGTACTTC. Its protein product is CASSDPSGTVGEQYF.

The chain combines TRBV5-1 with TRBJ2-3; 8 bases are shared with TRBD1. V shed 3 bases, J shed 3 bases, and the junction held 6 bases outside the gene matches. Germline V gives CDR1 SGHRS, CDR2 YFSETQ. There are 15 residues in the CDR3. CDR3: CASSSQGARTDTQYF. CDR3 nucleotide sequence: TGCGCCAGCAGCTCCCAGGGGGCGCGTACAGATACGCAGTATTTT.

This chain uses TRBV9 with TRBJ1-2; D ambiguous. The germline V gene has CDR1 SGDLS and CDR2 YYNGEE. The V and J ends lost 0 bases and 2 bases respectively, with 8 bases between them. The CDR3 sequence is 14 residues long. The DNA of the CDR3 is TGTGCCAGCAGCGTAGCAGGTACCAACTATGGCTACACCTTC. As protein: CASSVAGTNYGYTF.